These T cell receptor beta chains were read from a single sample in a study of regulatory T cells in long-lasting Graves disease. TCRdb reanalysed the multiplex PCR reads using MiXCR and keeps one entry per CDR3 protein. The table includes around 230,000 distinct CDR3 sequences, about 17% detected once. The source material was peripheral blood mononuclear cells (PBMCs), sampled at new diagnosis, from a patient treated with antithyroid drugs. These receptor sequences come from a female donor with Graves disease. Both conserved end residues are part of each CDR3. The order of the fields is V gene, D gene, J gene, clone size, CDR3 protein, CDR3 DNA. D genes are given only for firm matches. The size of a clone is reported for some rows only, either as once, few or many, or as a class for expanded clones.

v_gene: TRBV27; d_gene: TRBD2; j_gene: TRBJ2-7; abundance: .; CDR3aa: CASSPTEHPLRESGNEQYF; CDR3nt: TGTGCCAGCAGTCCAACTGAACACCCCCTGCGGGAGAGTGGAAACGAGCAGTACTTC
v_gene: TRBV28; d_gene: TRBD2; j_gene: TRBJ2-1; abundance: many; CDR3aa: CASSYRDYSTVEQFF; CDR3nt: TGTGCCAGCAGTTACCGGGACTACAGTACGGTTGAGCAGTTCTTC
v_gene: TRBV7-2; d_gene: .; j_gene: TRBJ1-2; abundance: few; CDR3aa: CASSLGGGASEVRGYTF; CDR3nt: TGTGCCAGCAGCTTAGGCGGGGGGGCATCCGAGGTGAGGGGCTACACCTTC
v_gene: TRBV18; d_gene: .; j_gene: TRBJ2-7; abundance: many; CDR3aa: CASSSSEGFFEQYF; CDR3nt: TGTGCCAGCTCATCATCGGAAGGATTCTTCGAGCAGTACTTC
v_gene: TRBV4-3; d_gene: .; j_gene: TRBJ2-7; abundance: many; CDR3aa: CASSHGPAPSSYEQYF; CDR3nt: TGCGCCAGCAGCCACGGACCGGCGCCGAGCTCCTACGAGCAGTACTTC
v_gene: TRBV6-1; d_gene: TRBD1; j_gene: TRBJ1-1; abundance: many; CDR3aa: CASSEVGGTAEAFF; CDR3nt: TGTGCCAGCAGTGAAGTAGGGGGCACCGCTGAAGCTTTCTTT
v_gene: TRBV28; d_gene: TRBD1; j_gene: TRBJ1-5; abundance: many; CDR3aa: CASSSGGQGLRSEPQHF; CDR3nt: TGTGCCAGCAGTTCAGGGGGACAGGGGCTTAGGAGCGAGCCCCAGCATTTT
v_gene: TRBV2; d_gene: .; j_gene: TRBJ2-7; abundance: many; CDR3aa: CASSEALPAVAPEQYF; CDR3nt: TGTGCCAGCAGTGAAGCGCTTCCGGCGGTGGCCCCCGAGCAGTACTTC
v_gene: TRBV20-1; d_gene: .; j_gene: TRBJ1-6; abundance: many; CDR3aa: CSAPAGGGNSPLHF; CDR3nt: TGCAGTGCCCCCGCGGGGGGCGGCAATTCACCCCTCCACTTT
v_gene: TRBV18; d_gene: TRBD1; j_gene: TRBJ1-1; abundance: many; CDR3aa: CASSYRDRELSTEAFF; CDR3nt: TGTGCCAGCTCGTACCGGGACAGGGAGTTGAGCACTGAAGCTTTCTTT
v_gene: TRBV7-9; d_gene: .; j_gene: TRBJ2-5; abundance: many; CDR3aa: CASSFLLAETQYF; CDR3nt: TGTGCCAGCAGCTTTCTCCTAGCTGAGACCCAGTACTTC
v_gene: TRBV27; d_gene: TRBD2; j_gene: TRBJ2-3; abundance: many; CDR3aa: CASRGLAGGADTQYF; CDR3nt: TGTGCCAGCAGGGGACTAGCGGGAGGGGCAGATACGCAGTATTTT
v_gene: TRBV10-1; d_gene: TRBD2; j_gene: TRBJ2-1; abundance: many; CDR3aa: CASSLAGAPANEQFF; CDR3nt: TGCGCCAGCAGTTTAGCGGGAGCCCCAGCCAATGAGCAGTTCTTC
v_gene: TRBV5-1; d_gene: .; j_gene: TRBJ2-7; abundance: many; CDR3aa: CASSLEPGSAYYEQYF; CDR3nt: TGCGCCAGCAGCTTGGAACCCGGATCTGCCTACTACGAGCAGTACTTC
v_gene: TRBV9; d_gene: .; j_gene: TRBJ1-2; abundance: few; CDR3aa: CASSVEGTDGYTF; CDR3nt: TGTGCCAGCAGCGTAGAAGGGACGGATGGCTACACCTTC
v_gene: TRBV15; d_gene: .; j_gene: TRBJ2-1; abundance: many; CDR3aa: CATSRAKGNEQFF; CDR3nt: TGTGCCACCAGCAGAGCAAAGGGGAATGAGCAGTTCTTC
v_gene: TRBV5-6; d_gene: .; j_gene: TRBJ2-5; abundance: few; CDR3aa: CASSRPSGTPLETQYF; CDR3nt: TGTGCCAGCAGTAGACCCTCCGGGACACCACTGGAGACCCAGTACTTC
v_gene: TRBV6-1; d_gene: .; j_gene: TRBJ1-2; abundance: many; CDR3aa: CASSPQGFFGYTF; CDR3nt: TGTGCCAGCAGCCCGCAGGGTTTTTTTGGCTACACCTTC
v_gene: TRBV18; d_gene: .; j_gene: TRBJ2-3; abundance: few; CDR3aa: CASSPNTGRTDTQYF; CDR3nt: TGTGCCAGCTCACCAAATACGGGGCGCACAGATACGCAGTATTTT
v_gene: TRBV20-1; d_gene: .; j_gene: TRBJ2-1; abundance: many; CDR3aa: CSARGDIAQNEQFF; CDR3nt: TGCAGTGCTCGTGGGGACATCGCTCAAAATGAGCAGTTCTTC
v_gene: TRBV19; d_gene: .; j_gene: TRBJ2-1; abundance: .; CDR3aa: CASSMDYYSLKNNEQFF; CDR3nt: TGTGCCAGTAGTATGGACTATTACTCTCTAAAGAACAATGAGCAGTTCTTC
v_gene: TRBV28; d_gene: TRBD2; j_gene: TRBJ2-2; abundance: many; CDR3aa: CASSLSSGGESKPGELFF; CDR3nt: TGTGCCAGCAGTTTATCTTCGGGAGGGGAAAGTAAACCCGGGGAGCTGTTTTTT
v_gene: TRBV29-1; d_gene: TRBD1; j_gene: TRBJ2-2; abundance: .; CDR3aa: CSLSAGGAGELFF; CDR3nt: TGCAGCTTATCGGCAGGGGGCGCCGGGGAGCTGTTTTTT
v_gene: TRBV5-8; d_gene: TRBD1; j_gene: TRBJ2-1; abundance: many; CDR3aa: CASSLGDRPSYNEQFF; CDR3nt: TGTGCCAGCAGCTTGGGGGACAGACCGTCCTACAATGAGCAGTTCTTC
v_gene: TRBV12-3/TRBV12-4; d_gene: .; j_gene: TRBJ1-1; abundance: many; CDR3aa: CASSRWGRMNTEAFF; CDR3nt: TGTGCCAGCAGTCGCTGGGGCAGGATGAACACTGAAGCTTTCTTT
v_gene: TRBV20-1; d_gene: .; j_gene: TRBJ2-5; abundance: many; CDR3aa: CSARAVQIETQYF; CDR3nt: TGCAGTGCTAGAGCCGTTCAGATAGAGACCCAGTACTTC
v_gene: TRBV12-3/TRBV12-4; d_gene: TRBD1; j_gene: TRBJ1-2; abundance: .; CDR3aa: CASSRRQGSYGYTF; CDR3nt: TGTGCCAGCAGTCGAAGACAGGGAAGCTATGGCTACACCTTC
v_gene: TRBV6-2/TRBV6-3; d_gene: .; j_gene: TRBJ2-5; abundance: .; CDR3aa: CASSYLTAQETQYF; CDR3nt: TGTGCCAGCAGTTACTTGACAGCTCAAGAGACCCAGTACTTC
v_gene: TRBV5-4; d_gene: .; j_gene: TRBJ2-2; abundance: many; CDR3aa: CASSLAGNGELFF; CDR3nt: TGTGCCAGCAGCTTGGCCGGGAACGGGGAGCTGTTTTTT
v_gene: TRBV5-4; d_gene: TRBD1; j_gene: TRBJ1-2; abundance: many; CDR3aa: CASSSGQNYGYTF; CDR3nt: TGTGCCAGCAGTTCGGGACAGAACTATGGCTACACCTTC
v_gene: TRBV19; d_gene: TRBD1; j_gene: TRBJ1-1; abundance: many; CDR3aa: CASSIVGQPEAFF; CDR3nt: TGTGCCAGTAGTATAGTGGGACAGCCAGAAGCTTTCTTT
v_gene: TRBV7-8; d_gene: TRBD1; j_gene: TRBJ1-3; abundance: many; CDR3aa: CASSIRSRGRGNTIYF; CDR3nt: TGTGCCAGCAGCATTAGGTCCAGGGGGAGAGGAAACACCATATATTTT
v_gene: TRBV29-1; d_gene: .; j_gene: TRBJ1-1; abundance: many; CDR3aa: CSVEARGGGSEAFF; CDR3nt: TGCAGCGTTGAAGCGCGGGGCGGGGGATCTGAAGCTTTCTTT
v_gene: TRBV20-1; d_gene: .; j_gene: TRBJ1-1; abundance: many; CDR3aa: CSARDLEGLNTEAFF; CDR3nt: TGCAGTGCTAGAGATTTGGAGGGATTGAACACTGAAGCTTTCTTT
v_gene: TRBV12-3/TRBV12-4; d_gene: .; j_gene: TRBJ2-2; abundance: .; CDR3aa: CASSWVGAGELFF; CDR3nt: TGTGCCAGCAGCTGGGTGGGGGCCGGGGAGCTGTTTTTT
v_gene: TRBV6-5; d_gene: .; j_gene: TRBJ1-4; abundance: many; CDR3aa: CASSYFPRIPTNEKLFF; CDR3nt: TGTGCCAGCAGTTACTTCCCCCGTATACCAACTAATGAAAAACTGTTTTTT
v_gene: TRBV2; d_gene: .; j_gene: TRBJ2-5; abundance: many; CDR3aa: CASKSRHQETQYF; CDR3nt: TGTGCCAGCAAATCCCGTCACCAAGAGACCCAGTACTTC
v_gene: TRBV12-3/TRBV12-4; d_gene: .; j_gene: TRBJ2-3; abundance: .; CDR3aa: CASRGRLETSTDTQYF; CDR3nt: TGTGCCAGCAGGGGTCGTTTGGAGACTAGCACAGATACGCAGTATTTT
v_gene: TRBV11-2; d_gene: .; j_gene: TRBJ2-2; abundance: many; CDR3aa: CASSLSGANTGELFF; CDR3nt: TGTGCCAGCAGCTTATCGGGGGCGAACACCGGGGAGCTGTTTTTT
v_gene: TRBV12-3/TRBV12-4; d_gene: .; j_gene: TRBJ2-7; abundance: few; CDR3aa: CASCSLSYEQYF; CDR3nt: TGTGCCAGCTGTTCTTTGAGTTACGAGCAGTACTTC
v_gene: TRBV29-1; d_gene: .; j_gene: TRBJ1-1; abundance: .; CDR3aa: CSVTQGSNTEAFF; CDR3nt: TGCAGCGTAACACAGGGAAGTAACACTGAAGCTTTCTTT
v_gene: TRBV6-2/TRBV6-3; d_gene: .; j_gene: TRBJ1-1; abundance: many; CDR3aa: CASSYANPLDGNTEAFF; CDR3nt: TGTGCCAGCAGTTACGCTAACCCTCTTGACGGGAACACTGAAGCTTTCTTT
v_gene: TRBV5-6; d_gene: .; j_gene: TRBJ2-7; abundance: .; CDR3aa: CASSLLTPRAEQYF; CDR3nt: TGTGCCAGCAGCTTGTTGACCCCTCGGGCCGAGCAGTACTTC
v_gene: TRBV7-9; d_gene: .; j_gene: TRBJ1-4; abundance: many; CDR3aa: CASSSAGIADEKLFF; CDR3nt: TGTGCCAGCAGCTCCGCAGGAATAGCTGATGAAAAACTGTTTTTT
v_gene: TRBV12-3/TRBV12-4; d_gene: TRBD2; j_gene: TRBJ2-5; abundance: .; CDR3aa: CASSLGGRTSETQYF; CDR3nt: TGTGCCAGCAGTTTGGGCGGGAGGACCTCCGAGACCCAGTACTTC
v_gene: TRBV7-8; d_gene: .; j_gene: TRBJ1-1; abundance: many; CDR3aa: CASSRGGALNTEAFF; CDR3nt: TGTGCCAGCAGCCGGGGGGGGGCTCTGAACACTGAAGCTTTCTTT
v_gene: TRBV11-3; d_gene: .; j_gene: TRBJ2-7; abundance: many; CDR3aa: CASSQMTRGFSYEQYF; CDR3nt: TGTGCCAGCAGCCAAATGACGAGGGGTTTTTCCTACGAGCAGTACTTC
v_gene: TRBV24-1; d_gene: TRBD2; j_gene: TRBJ2-3; abundance: many; CDR3aa: CATSESGTRTTDTQYF; CDR3nt: TGTGCCACCAGTGAATCCGGGACTAGAACCACAGATACGCAGTATTTT
v_gene: TRBV2; d_gene: .; j_gene: TRBJ2-5; abundance: many; CDR3aa: CASSELGRSRGETQYF; CDR3nt: TGTGCCAGCAGTGAACTGGGAAGGAGCCGGGGAGAGACCCAGTACTTC
v_gene: TRBV7-3; d_gene: .; j_gene: TRBJ2-1; abundance: many; CDR3aa: CASSVARNAPEQFF; CDR3nt: TGTGCCAGCAGTGTGGCTAGAAATGCGCCTGAGCAGTTCTTC
v_gene: TRBV5-1; d_gene: TRBD1; j_gene: TRBJ2-7; abundance: .; CDR3aa: CASSLARQGARQYF; CDR3nt: TGCGCCAGCAGCTTGGCAAGACAGGGGGCGCGGCAGTACTTC
v_gene: TRBV12-3/TRBV12-4; d_gene: .; j_gene: TRBJ1-6; abundance: many; CDR3aa: CASARGGLSRSPLHF; CDR3nt: TGTGCCAGCGCCCGAGGGGGACTAAGTAGGTCACCCCTCCACTTT
v_gene: TRBV7-2; d_gene: .; j_gene: TRBJ2-3; abundance: many; CDR3aa: CASTMLRDTQYF; CDR3nt: TGTGCCAGCACCATGCTCAGGGATACGCAGTATTTT